This section outlines one T cell receptor beta chain sequence together with its context. This clone was counted only a few times. Its antigen is still unknown. Nothing much larger sits one base from this clone, and base qualities are not available. This sample was taken from a study of shared clonotypes between healthy human individuals (dated by TCRdb to the early 2020s). Regarding the study in general: A few men and a couple of women, aged 18 to 49 years, made up the cohort. Blood TCR repertoires of about five healthy adults were deeply sequenced to estimate repertoire size and the extent of clonotype sharing between individuals. Different laboratories and diverse techniques were used to prepare libraries and sequence TCR repertoires, to increase sequencing depth and limit assay-specific biases. For each donor, CD4 naive and CD4 memory were each given three plates, CD8 naive was given two plates, and CD8 memory was given one plate. Per donor, leukapheresis produced somewhere between about 0.9 and 9 billion PBMCs.

TCR CDR3 regions were amplified from genomic DNA by multiplex PCR using the deep immunoSEQ assay. Genomic DNA extracted from each cell subset was distributed evenly over all wells of several immunoSEQ 96-well plates, and each plate served as one replicate. Each replicate PCR for sorted subsets received about 0.2 ug genomic DNA, equal to tens of thousands of T cell genomes. Purified libraries were quantified with a Qubit 3.0 fluorometer, sized on a Bioanalyzer 2100, and re-quantified with the KAPA Library Quantification kit. Every immunoSEQ 96-well plate was sequenced on a dedicated single-read 150-cycle Illumina NextSeq 550 flow cell. The original methods were these. Because the immunoSEQ output included only junctional sequences and no quality scores, the filtering could not be the same as the filtering used for full-length reads. To assign V/J genes and CDR3, sequences were annotated against IMGT germline references using PyIR, a Python wrapper for IgBLAST v1.9. Reads were removed for weak V/J assignments (E-value above 1e-6), missing CDR3, stop codons, out-of-frame junctions, or ambiguous translated residues. V3J clonotypes were defined as sequences sharing an identical inferred V gene, J gene, and CDR3 amino acid sequence. To compute the percentage overlap between repertoires, the number of shared unique clonotypes was divided by the size of the smaller repertoire. Repertoire richness was assessed with RTK rarefaction, the Chao1 estimator, and Recon v2.1 estimates of unobserved clonotypes. OLGA was used to compute generation probabilities for all TCRbeta clonotypes that the gDNA method yielded from several donors. TCRdb carries this immuneACCESS record with in-frame sequences only. Its versions omit some clonotypes, under half of them owing to an unresolved V gene in the studies checked, with the rest unexplained. V and J calls and clone size are copied from that table; D and trimming were computed from the DNA. Recorded for this sample are some 660,000 clones; around 78% of them occurred a single time. The ten largest clones take up around 1.8% of the sample.

The CDR3 holds 15 amino acids from the cysteine to the phenylalanine. Just CDR3 DNA is preserved here, 45 bases in frame from base 1. Ends trimmed: V by 3 bases, J by 4 bases; bases unmatched to a gene: 5. Per the germline V gene, MNHNS is the CDR1 and SASEGT is the CDR2. The donors were healthy, HIV-negative adults who had no recently reported acute infections or vaccinations. All donors were Caucasian adults living in Nashville, Tennessee, USA. CD4+ T cells were enriched through magnetic negative selection, after which naive cells were positively selected on CD45RA and the remaining negative fraction served as the memory subset. After blood collection by leukapheresis, PBMCs were isolated using Ficoll-Histopaque density gradient centrifugation and then cryopreserved in the vapor phase of liquid nitrogen. Analytical flow cytometry was used to check the purity and quantity of every magnetically sorted T cell population. From each sorted fraction, genomic DNA was isolated and quantified by UV absorbance on a Nanodrop 2000c.

Broad study findings and their caveats: Naive subsets generally had larger estimated clonotype richness than memory subsets. When a handful of donors were compared, the shared fraction of clonotypes was around 5.1% for naive CD4, roughly 3.3% for naive CD8, roughly 2.5% for memory CD4, and 0.3% to 0.5% for memory CD8. The genetic and exposure-history diversity represented was limited by the small number of donors. Pairwise subsampling led to the expectation that sequencing depth would affect the degree of clonotype sharing among donors. Compared with non-shared clonotypes, the clonotypes found in all four sorted-subset donors had higher generation probabilities. Even with the large sequencing depth, rarefaction of the sorted-subset datasets indicated that sequencing was incomplete. Sampling was limited to blood, and TCR repertoires in tissue likely differ from TCR repertoires in blood.

The sequence joins TRBV6-1 to TRBJ2-2; 7 bases in the middle match TRBD1. This TCR derives from a young woman in good health. What was sequenced was memory CD4+ T cells sorted from blood. The cell subset or site label corresponds to: CD45RA-negative fraction. The bases read TGTGCCAGCAGTGAGGGGACAGCTATCACCGGGGAGCTGTTTTTT. It translates to CASSEGTAITGELFF.